The sequence of this T cell receptor (beta chain) was determined in a study of blood T cell repertoires in COVID-19. Study as a whole: Sites across the United States, Italy and Spain contributed samples from acute and convalescent COVID-19. Sample material is recorded as cDNA or gDNA derived from T cells, B-cell-depleted T cells, or PBMCs.

The trim removed 6 bases at V and 8 bases at J, leaving 12 bases unmatched. This CDR3 contains 15 residues. CDR1 is MNHNY and CDR2 is SVGAGI in the germline V gene (reference sequence). Per the study methods: Amplification of reference gene primers provided the estimated nucleated cell counts. Using immunoSEQ multiplex PCR, the repertoire was profiled, and TCRdb retains in-frame clones only, with some absent. That table supplies the V and J calls and clone size; D and trimming were determined from the DNA. The table includes approximately 280,000 clones, 75% to 90% detected once. The chain recombines TRBV6-6 with TRBJ2-2; TRBD2 agrees at 7 bases. Sequenced sample: peripheral blood. The TCR sequence derives from a young woman who had recovered from COVID-19. CDR3 sequence reads: CASSPDSWGGGELFF. CDR3 DNA: TGTGCCAGCAGCCCCGACTCTTGGGGGGGAGGGGAGCTGTTTTTT.